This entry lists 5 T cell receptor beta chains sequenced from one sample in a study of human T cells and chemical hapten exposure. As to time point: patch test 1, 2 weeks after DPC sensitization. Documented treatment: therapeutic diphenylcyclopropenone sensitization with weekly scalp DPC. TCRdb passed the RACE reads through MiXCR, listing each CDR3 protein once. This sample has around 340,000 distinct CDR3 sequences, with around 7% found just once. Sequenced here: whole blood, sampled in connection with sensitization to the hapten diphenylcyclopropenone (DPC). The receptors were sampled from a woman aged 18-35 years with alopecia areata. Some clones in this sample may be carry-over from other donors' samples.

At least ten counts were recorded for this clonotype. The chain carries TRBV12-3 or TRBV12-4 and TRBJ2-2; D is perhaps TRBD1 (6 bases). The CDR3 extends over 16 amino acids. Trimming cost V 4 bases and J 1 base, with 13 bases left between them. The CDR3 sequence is CASSSRGGWNTGELFF. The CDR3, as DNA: TGTGCCAGCAGTTCCAGAGGGGGATGGAACACCGGGGAGCTGTTTTTT.

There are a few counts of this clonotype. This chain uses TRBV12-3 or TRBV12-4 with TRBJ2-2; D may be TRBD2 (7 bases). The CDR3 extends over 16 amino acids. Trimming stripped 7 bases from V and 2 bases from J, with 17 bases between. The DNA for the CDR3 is TGTGCCAGCATTCCCGCGGGGGCGGGTAACACCGGGGAGCTGTTTTTT. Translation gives CASIPAGAGNTGELFF.

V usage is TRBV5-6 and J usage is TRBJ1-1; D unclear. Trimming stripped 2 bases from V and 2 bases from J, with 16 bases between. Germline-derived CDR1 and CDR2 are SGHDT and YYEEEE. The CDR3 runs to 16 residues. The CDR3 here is CASSFLAGVVNTEAFF. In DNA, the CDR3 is TGTGCCAGCAGCTTTCTGGCCGGGGTAGTTAACACTGAAGCTTTCTTT.

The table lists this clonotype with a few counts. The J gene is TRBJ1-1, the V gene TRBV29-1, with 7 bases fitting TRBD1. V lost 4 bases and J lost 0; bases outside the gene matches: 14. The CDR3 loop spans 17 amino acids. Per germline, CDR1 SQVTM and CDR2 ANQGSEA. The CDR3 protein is CSVGGKQGFNMNTEAFF. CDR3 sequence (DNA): TGCAGCGTTGGGGGGAAACAGGGGTTCAACATGAACACTGAAGCTTTCTTT.

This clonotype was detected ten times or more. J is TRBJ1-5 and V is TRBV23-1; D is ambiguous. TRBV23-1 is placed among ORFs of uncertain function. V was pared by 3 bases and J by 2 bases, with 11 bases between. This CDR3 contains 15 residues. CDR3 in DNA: TGCGCCAGCAGTCAGCCTAGGGCGGGCAATCAGCCCCAGCATTTT. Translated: CASSQPRAGNQPQHF.